Many counts were recorded for the clone carrying this TCR beta chain. Antigen unknown. This specimen belongs to a study of T cell repertoires in cytomegalovirus infection. Whole-study context: Both CMV infection and a matching HLA type were indicated by public TCR beta signatures.

In TCRdb, the reads were re-called with MiXCR into one record per CDR3 protein. The profile shows about 460,000 distinct CDR3 sequences, 10% to 12% of them singletons. The study, taken as a whole, reports: Based on cumulative public TCR beta family frequency, carriers of CMV plus the relevant HLA were identified.

In germline, CDR1 is SGHKS, CDR2 YYEKEE (reference sequence). The ends were cut back, 6 bases at V and 2 bases at J, with 21 bases in the middle. The CDR3 consists of 16 residues. The chain uses TRBV5-5 and TRBJ2-7; D may match TRBD1 or TRBD2 (5 bases each). Material: PBMCs. The TCR comes from a human donor in good health (CMV status not recorded). Some clones in this sample may be carry-over from other donors' samples. CDR3 sequence: CASTPRLLGETYEQYF. As DNA, the CDR3 is TGTGCCAGCACCCCTCGGTTGCTGGGGGAAACCTACGAGCAGTACTTC.